Listed here are 31 T cell receptor beta chains from one sample, sequenced in a study of T cell changes during pregnancy in multiple sclerosis. Data came from immunoSEQ multiplex PCR; TCRdb stores just in-frame clones and leaves some out. The table records fewer than 55,000 clones, around 91% of them present only once. This specimen was peripheral blood, taken after pregnancy. The receptors derive from a female donor in good health, enrolled as a control in a pregnancy study.

The chain employs TRBV25-1 and TRBJ2-5; D perhaps matches TRBD1 (7 bases). Germline V gene sequence: CDR1 MGHDK, CDR2 SYGVNS. Between the trimmed V and J ends, which lost 1 base and 4 bases, there was a span of 10 bases. The CDR3 has 14 amino acids. CDR3 sequence: CASSEWRGPETQYF. CDR3 bases: TGTGCCAGCAGTGAATGGAGGGGGCCAGAGACCCAGTACTTC.

This clone was counted only a few times. This chain connects TRBV9 to TRBJ2-1; TRBD2 matches 11 bases. V shed 3 bases, J shed 4 bases, and the junction held 12 bases outside the gene matches. The CDR3 is 18 amino acids. Per the germline V gene, CDR1 is SGDLS and CDR2 is YYNGEE. CDR3 bases: TGTGCCAGCAGCGGACAACCCCTCGGGACTAGCGGATACAATGAGCAGTTCTTC. This translates into CASSGQPLGTSGYNEQFF. The full variable domain, its missing parts supplied by reference TRBV9 and TRBJ2-1, is DSGVTQTPKHLITATGQRVTLRCSPRSGDLSVYWYQQSLDQGLQFLIQYYNGEERAKGNILERFSAQQFPDLHSELNLSSLELGDSALYFCASSGQPLGTSGYNEQFFGPGTRLTVL.

J is TRBJ1-4 and V is TRBV5-1, with D perhaps TRBD1 (6 bases). Germline CDR1 and CDR2: SGHRS and YFSETQ. The CDR3 extends over 14 amino acids. The V end was cut by 2 bases, the J end by 8 bases, with 13 bases between. The CDR3 sequence is CASSFGRGEEKLFF. Written as DNA, the CDR3 is TGCGCCAGCAGCTTTGGCAGGGGAGAGGAAAAACTGTTTTTT.

The J gene is TRBJ2-1, the V gene TRBV4-2, with TRBD2 as a possible D gene (6 bases). The V and J ends lost 3 bases and 2 bases respectively, with 14 bases between them. Germline V gives CDR1 LGHNA, CDR2 YNFKEQ. The CDR3 has 16 amino acids. The CDR3 coding sequence is TGTGCCAGCAGCCAGGAGGGAGGCCTAACCTACAATGAGCAGTTCTTC. This gives the protein CASSQEGGLTYNEQFF.

This chain links TRBV7-3 with TRBJ2-2; 13 bases fit TRBD2. Trimming at V came to 5 bases and at J to 0 bases, leaving 3 bases not matched to a gene. The V gene's germline CDR1 is SGHTA and CDR2 FQGTGA. The CDR3 extends over 17 amino acids. In DNA form, the CDR3 reads TGTGCCAGCAGCCCGGGACTAGCGGGGACGAACACCGGGGAGCTGTTTTTT. Residues: CASSPGLAGTNTGELFF.

This clone was detected once. The V gene is TRBV11-2, the J gene TRBJ1-1, with 7 bases lining up with TRBD1. CDR3 length: 13 amino acids. CDR1 SGHAT and CDR2 FQNNGV come from the germline V gene. The J segment lost 5 bases and the V segment lost 5 bases, leaving 5 bases of the junction unmatched. Here the CDR3 reads CASSRDSETEAFF. CDR3 DNA sequence: TGTGCCAGCAGCCGGGACAGTGAGACTGAAGCTTTCTTT.

The gene calls are TRBV12-5 and TRBJ2-3, with 9 bases lining up with TRBD2. Trimming took 2 bases from V and 0 from J; bases not matched to a gene: 6. Germline loops: CDR1 LGHNT, CDR2 FRNRAP. This CDR3 has 17 residues. The CDR3 region has the DNA TGTGCTAGTGGTTTGCCACTAGCGGGCTCTAGCACAGATACGCAGTATTTT. Translation: CASGLPLAGSSTDTQYF.

CDR3 DNA: TGCGCCAGCAGTGAGTCGGCGGCGGGGGCTAGCACAGATACGCAGTATTTT. Translating it yields CASSESAAGASTDTQYF. This chain joins TRBV10-1 and TRBJ2-3; TRBD2 is a possible D gene (7 bases). Between the trimmed V and J ends, which lost 0 bases and 0 bases, there was a span of 13 bases. Germline V lookup: CDR1 WNHNN, CDR2 SYGVQD (reference sequence). CDR3 length equals 17 residues.

CDR3 sequence: CASRTGLAGGDTQYF. In nucleotides, the CDR3 is TGCGCCAGCAGAACGGGACTAGCGGGAGGGGATACGCAGTATTTT. The chain employs TRBV5-1 and TRBJ2-3, with 16 bases identical to TRBD2. V shed 5 bases, J shed 6 bases, and the junction held 3 bases outside the gene matches. The CDR3 contains 15 residues. The V gene's germline CDR1 is SGHRS and CDR2 YFSETQ. Supplemented by reference TRBV5-1 and TRBJ2-3, the full variable domain reads KAGVTQTPRYLIKTRGQQVTLSCSPISGHRSVSWYQQTPGQGLQFLFEYFSETQRNKGNFPGRFSGRQFSNSRSEMNVSTLELGDSALYLCASRTGLAGGDTQYFGPGTRLTVL.

The chain carries TRBV11-3 and TRBJ1-1; no reliable D call. The ends were cut back, 1 base at V and 7 bases at J, with 10 bases in the middle. CDR1 is SGHNT and CDR2 is YENEEA in the germline V gene. The CDR3 has 13 residues. The DNA for the CDR3 is TGTGCCAGCAGCTTAGGAACAGACCTTGAAGCTTTCTTT. It is translated as CASSLGTDLEAFF.

This chain connects TRBV19 to TRBJ2-2; maybe TRBD2 (7 bases). The germline V gene encodes CDR1 LNHDA and CDR2 SQIVND (reference sequence). This CDR3 spans 18 amino acids. V was pared by 10 bases and J by 1 base, with 25 bases between. CDR3 sequence: CATRGWRGPFKNTGELFF. The CDR3, as DNA: TGTGCCACCCGAGGGTGGCGGGGGCCCTTCAAGAACACCGGGGAGCTGTTTTTT.

This clone was counted once. The gene calls are TRBV15 and TRBJ1-2; no clear D. Trimming pared 0 bases from V and 6 bases from J, leaving 8 bases between. The length of the CDR3 is 13 residues. Germline V gene lookup returns CDR1 LNHNV and CDR2 YYDKDF (reference sequence). The CDR3 sequence: CATSRERLDGYTF. The CDR3 DNA follows: TGTGCCACCAGCAGAGAAAGACTAGATGGCTACACCTTC.

This chain links TRBV6-5 with TRBJ1-1, with D uncertain. Per the germline V gene, CDR1 is MNHEY and CDR2 is SVGAGI. The CDR3 contains 15 residues. V dropped 0 bases and J dropped 0 bases, with 8 bases sitting between them. The CDR3 spells CASSYSDGMNTEAFF. The DNA for the CDR3 is TGTGCCAGCAGTTACTCTGACGGGATGAACACTGAAGCTTTCTTT.

The chain has TRBV4-1 and TRBJ2-2, with D perhaps TRBD1 (5 bases). The CDR3 is 14 residues long. V lost 3 bases and J 4 bases, leaving 9 bases between the germline ends. Germline-derived CDR1 and CDR2 are MGHRA and YSYEKL. The CDR3 reads CASSHPGPTGELFF. In DNA, the CDR3 is TGCGCCAGCAGCCATCCAGGGCCCACCGGGGAGCTGTTTTTT.

V is TRBV5-1 and J is TRBJ2-7, with TRBD2 identical over 8 bases. The CDR3 has 16 amino acids. The V segment lost 3 bases and the J segment 7 bases; nucleotides outside the gene matches: 15. CDR1 is SGHRS, CDR2 YFSETQ, per germline. CDR3 nucleotide sequence: TGCGCCAGCAGCTCGCTTACTAGCGGCCTTTCATCGGAGCAGTACTTC. Encoded protein: CASSSLTSGLSSEQYF.

In DNA, the CDR3 is TGTGCCAGCAGCCCCAAGGCAGGGCGTGGTGAGCAGTTCTTC. This sequence encodes CASSPKAGRGEQFF. The chain employs TRBV7-2 and TRBJ2-1; a weak D match, TRBD1 (5 bases). Germline assignment: CDR1 SGHTA and CDR2 FQGNSA. CDR3 length: 14 residues. V was clipped by 5 bases and J by 9 bases, with 17 bases between them.

This clone came up a few times. The V call is TRBV5-8, the J call TRBJ2-2, with D possibly being TRBD2 (5 bases). The CDR3 sequence is 13 residues long. CDR1 and CDR2 from the germline V gene are SGHTS and YDEGEE. V shed 4 bases and J shed 6 bases, with 10 bases lying between them. CDR3 in amino acids: CASSPGWAGELFF. The CDR3 bases are TGTGCCAGCAGCCCGGGGTGGGCCGGGGAGCTGTTTTTT.

The chain uses TRBV15 and TRBJ1-1; D is uncertain. The CDR3 length is 15 residues. Germline loops: CDR1 LNHNV, CDR2 YYDKDF (reference sequence). V lost 1 base to trimming and J lost 3 bases, with 12 bases between them. The CDR3 protein is CATSRGRSMHTEAFF. The CDR3 DNA reads TGTGCCACCAGCAGAGGCCGGAGCATGCACACTGAAGCTTTCTTT. Looking up the rest from reference TRBV15 and TRBJ1-1 gives the full variable domain: DAMVIQNPRYQVTQFGKPVTLSCSQTLNHNVMYWYQQKSSQAPKLLFHYYDKDFNNEADTPDNFQSRRPNTSFCFLDIRSPGLGDTAMYLCATSRGRSMHTEAFFGQGTRLTVV.

This clone has at least ten counts. V usage is TRBV9 and J usage is TRBJ2-7, with D uncertain. The CDR3 has 14 amino acids. Germline CDR1 SGDLS, CDR2 YYNGEE. V gave up 4 bases and J gave up 1 base, with 12 bases separating them. The CDR3 protein is CASSSRENSYEQYF. The DNA of the CDR3 is TGTGCCAGCAGCTCCCGAGAAAATTCCTACGAGCAGTACTTC. Full variable domain (outside the CDR3, taken from reference TRBV9 and TRBJ2-7): DSGVTQTPKHLITATGQRVTLRCSPRSGDLSVYWYQQSLDQGLQFLIQYYNGEERAKGNILERFSAQQFPDLHSELNLSSLELGDSALYFCASSSRENSYEQYFGPGTRLTVT.

The chain is built from TRBV11-2 and TRBJ1-6; D perhaps matches TRBD1 (6 bases). CDR3 length: 15 amino acids. V was clipped by 4 bases and J by 6 bases, with 13 bases between them. Germline lookup yields CDR1 SGHAT and CDR2 FQNNGV. CDR3 nucleotide sequence: TGTGCCAGCAGCTCTCTCCGGGACATTAATTCACCCCTCCACTTT. Protein product: CASSSLRDINSPLHF.

This clone has a handful of counts. The rearrangement joins TRBV7-8 to TRBJ1-2, with D possibly TRBD1 on 6 matching bases. From germline, CDR1 is SGHVS and CDR2 FQNEAQ. This CDR3 has 14 amino acids. V lost 6 bases and J lost 0, with 11 bases in between. CDR3 bases: TGTGCCAGCAGGCGACAGGAGGCTAACTATGGCTACACCTTC. It is translated as CASRRQEANYGYTF.

The chain combines TRBV4-1 with TRBJ1-1; the D is unclear. V gave up 2 bases and J gave up 0 bases, with 7 bases separating them. This CDR3 is 14 amino acids long. Germline V CDR1 and CDR2: MGHRA, YSYEKL. CDR3 in DNA: TGCGCCAGCAGCCAACAGGTCATGAACACTGAAGCTTTCTTT. Residues: CASSQQVMNTEAFF.

The chain carries TRBV5-1 and TRBJ2-5; no reliable D call. Germline-derived CDR1 and CDR2 are SGHRS and YFSETQ. Between the trimmed V and J ends, which lost 3 bases and 0 bases, there was a span of 3 bases. This CDR3 contains 12 residues. CDR3 nucleotides: TGCGCCAGCAGCTATAACCAAGAGACCCAGTACTTC. Encoded protein: CASSYNQETQYF.

This chain connects TRBV21-1 to TRBJ1-1; the DNA was not compared with TRBD1, the D call given in the table. TRBV21-1 is a pseudogene segment. This CDR3 contains 17 residues. Here the CDR3 DNA reads TGTGCCAGCAGCAAAGCTACAGGGAATCCCCTAAACACTGAAGCTTTCTTT. Translation: CASSKATGNPLNTEAFF.

The chain employs TRBV6-1 and TRBJ2-3, with 13 positions matching TRBD2. The CDR3 is made up of 18 amino acids. Germline V gene lookup returns CDR1 MNHNS and CDR2 SASEGT. The junction had 7 bases not matched to a gene; V was cut back by 4 bases and J by 0 bases. This CDR3 is CASSAGTSGDYSTDTQYF. CDR3 DNA sequence: TGTGCCAGCAGTGCCGGGACTAGCGGGGACTACAGCACAGATACGCAGTATTTT.

The V and J genes are TRBV2 and TRBJ2-7; D gene ambiguous. Germline CDR1 reads SNHLY; CDR2 reads FYNNEI. V lost 6 bases to trimming and J lost 2 bases, with 17 bases between them. The CDR3 sequence is 15 residues long. The CDR3 region is CASSGLYTATYEQYF. The CDR3 region has the DNA TGTGCCAGCAGCGGCCTGTACACAGCAACCTACGAGCAGTACTTC.

As DNA, the CDR3 is TGTGCCAGCAGGGGACAGGGGGCTCTTAATTCACCCCTCCACTTT. It codes for CASRGQGALNSPLHF. The V gene is TRBV2, the J gene TRBJ1-6, with 12 bases fitting TRBD1. Unmatched junction bases numbered 3, after V lost 6 bases and J lost 6 bases. This CDR3 is 15 amino acids long. Germline V CDR1 and CDR2: SNHLY, FYNNEI.

The V gene is TRBV6-6, the J gene TRBJ1-1; D is uncertain. CDR3 length equals 14 residues. V gave up 9 bases and J gave up 7 bases, with 21 bases separating them. Per the germline V gene, CDR1 is MNHNY and CDR2 is SVGAGI (reference sequence). The CDR3 nucleotides are TGTGCCAGTTACGGCGCCGGCGGGCCCCTTGAAGCTTTCTTT. The encoded protein is CASYGAGGPLEAFF.

V gene TRBV9 combines with J gene TRBJ2-7; 7 positions agree with TRBD2. Per germline, CDR1 SGDLS and CDR2 YYNGEE. The CDR3 extends over 15 amino acids. J gave up 7 bases and V 0 bases, and 10 bases lay outside the gene matches. The CDR3, as DNA: TGTGCCAGCAGCGTAGGTGCGGGAGTAGGTGGAGAGCAGTACTTC. It yields the protein CASSVGAGVGGEQYF.

This chain connects TRBV7-9 to TRBJ2-7; tentative D call: TRBD1 (6 bases). The V gene lost 5 bases and the J gene lost 3 bases, with 17 bases spanning the gap. This CDR3 contains 15 residues. Germline assignment: CDR1 SEHNR and CDR2 FQNEAQ (reference sequence). The CDR3 nucleotides read TGTGCCAGCAGCCGGACTCGGGACACTGTCTACGAGCAGTACTTC. It is translated as CASSRTRDTVYEQYF.

This chain links TRBV28 with TRBJ1-4, with 10 bases fitting TRBD1. This CDR3 has 16 amino acids. The V gene end was trimmed by 6 bases and the J gene end by 0 bases; junction bases not matched to a gene: 4. Germline V lookup: CDR1 MDHEN, CDR2 SYDVKM. CDR3 protein: CASRGQGKATNEKLFF. For the CDR3, the DNA is TGTGCCAGCAGGGGACAGGGGAAGGCAACTAATGAAAAACTGTTTTTT.